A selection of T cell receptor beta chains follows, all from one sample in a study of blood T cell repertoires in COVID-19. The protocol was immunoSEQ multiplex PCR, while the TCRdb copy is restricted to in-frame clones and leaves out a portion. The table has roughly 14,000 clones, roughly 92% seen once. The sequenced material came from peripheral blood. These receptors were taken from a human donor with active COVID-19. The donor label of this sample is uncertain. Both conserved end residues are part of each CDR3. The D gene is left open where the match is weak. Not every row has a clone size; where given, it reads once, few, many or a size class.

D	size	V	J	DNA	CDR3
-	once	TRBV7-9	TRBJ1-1	TGTGCCAGCAGCCTAGGACAGCTGAACACTGAAGCTTTCTTT	CASSLGQLNTEAFF
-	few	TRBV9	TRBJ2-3	TGTGCCAGCAGCGTAGGCGGGGTTGCCGATACGCAGTATTTT	CASSVGGVADTQYF
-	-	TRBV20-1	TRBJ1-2	TGCAGTGCTAGTCCATCGTCCCGGGACTCCTATGGCTACACCTTC	CSASPSSRDSYGYTF
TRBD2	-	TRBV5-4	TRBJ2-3	TGTGCCAGCAGCCTGGGTGGCGGGGGGGCCAGCGATACGCAGTATTTT	CASSLGGGGASDTQYF
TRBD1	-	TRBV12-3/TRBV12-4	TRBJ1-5	TGTGCCAGCAGTTGGACAGGATCTCAGCCCCAGCATTTT	CASSWTGSQPQHF
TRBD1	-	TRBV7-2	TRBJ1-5	TGTGCCAGCAGCTTAGTAAGCGGACAGGCAGGAAATCAGCCCCAGCATTTT	CASSLVSGQAGNQPQHF
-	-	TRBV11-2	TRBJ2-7	TGTGCCAGCAGCTTAGGGATGACTTTGGGCTACGAGCAGTACTTC	CASSLGMTLGYEQYF
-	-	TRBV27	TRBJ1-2	TGTGCCAGCAGTGCCATCCCAGGGAACTATGGCTACACCTTC	CASSAIPGNYGYTF
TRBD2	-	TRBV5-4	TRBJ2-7	TGTGCCAGCAGCAGAAGGACTAGCGGGATCTACGAGCAGTACTTC	CASSRRTSGIYEQYF
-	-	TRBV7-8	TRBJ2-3	TGTGCCAGCAGCTTGAGGGTGGATACGCAGTATTTT	CASSLRVDTQYF
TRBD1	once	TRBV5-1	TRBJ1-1	TGCGCCAGCAGCTTGGAAACACAGGGGGAAGCTTTCTTT	CASSLETQGEAFF
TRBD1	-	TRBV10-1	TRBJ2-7	TGCGCCAGCAGTGGGGACAGGAGCACCTACGAGCAGTACTTC	CASSGDRSTYEQYF
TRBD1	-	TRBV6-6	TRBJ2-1	TGTGCCAGCAGTTATCACAGGGGCGACATCGATGAGCAGTTCTTC	CASSYHRGDIDEQFF
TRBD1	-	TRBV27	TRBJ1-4	TGTGCCAGCCGTTTCGACAGGGCGGCAACTAATGAAAAACTGTTTTTT	CASRFDRAATNEKLFF
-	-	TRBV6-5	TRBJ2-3	TGTGCCAGCAGTCCCAGGGGAATAAGAGCAGATACGCAGTATTTT	CASSPRGIRADTQYF
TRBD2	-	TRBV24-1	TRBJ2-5	TGTGCCACCAGTGAACCGACTAGCGGGCAAAAAGAGACCCAGTACTTC	CATSEPTSGQKETQYF
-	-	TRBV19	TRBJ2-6	TGTGCCAGTAGTGCCCCGACAGCCACCCTGGGGGGGGCCAACGTCCTGACTTTC	CASSAPTATLGGANVLTF
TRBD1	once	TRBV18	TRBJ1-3	TGTGCCAGCTCACCCGACGGGACAGCGAACACCATATATTTT	CASSPDGTANTIYF
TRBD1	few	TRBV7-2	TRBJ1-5	TGTGCCAGCAGCGCAGACAGGGGCAATCAGCCCCAGCATTTT	CASSADRGNQPQHF
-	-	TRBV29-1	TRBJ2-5	TGCAGCGTTGATTCCCGGGGAGAGACCCAGTACTTC	CSVDSRGETQYF
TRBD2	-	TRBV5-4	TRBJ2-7	TGTGCCAGCAGCCTACGTCGACTAGCGGGAGAGGAAGAGCAGTACTTC	CASSLRRLAGEEEQYF
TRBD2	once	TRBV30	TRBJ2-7	TGTGCCTGGACGGGAGGGGGGCCCTACGAGCAGTACTTC	CAWTGGGPYEQYF
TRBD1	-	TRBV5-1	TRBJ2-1	TGCGCCAGCAGCCCCCGGGACAGGGATTACAATGAGCAGTTCTTC	CASSPRDRDYNEQFF
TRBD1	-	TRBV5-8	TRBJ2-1	TGTGCCAGCAGCTACCCGGGACAGGGGGGCAATGAGCAGTTCTTC	CASSYPGQGGNEQFF
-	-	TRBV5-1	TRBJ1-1	TGCGCCAGCAGCCCTCCTGAGGACACTGAAGCTTTCTTT	CASSPPEDTEAFF
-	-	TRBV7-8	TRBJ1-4	TGTGCCAGCAGCCGATACAGTGCAACTAATGAAAAACTGTTTTTT	CASSRYSATNEKLFF
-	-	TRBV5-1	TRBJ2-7	TGCGCCAGCAGCTTGGGGGGCGTAGGGTCCTACGAGCAGTACTTC	CASSLGGVGSYEQYF
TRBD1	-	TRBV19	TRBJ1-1	TGTGCCAGTACGGACAGGGTTGGAATGTACACTGAAGCTTTCTTT	CASTDRVGMYTEAFF
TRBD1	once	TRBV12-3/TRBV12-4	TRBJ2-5	TGTGCCAGCAGCCTTAGGGACAGGGAGACCCAGTACTTC	CASSLRDRETQYF
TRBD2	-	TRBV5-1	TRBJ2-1	TGCGCCAGCAGCTTAGGACTAGCGGGGGCCAGCAATGAGCAGTTCTTC	CASSLGLAGASNEQFF
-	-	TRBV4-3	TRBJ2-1	TGCGCCAGCAGCCAAGAGGGGGGACGGAACAATGAGCAGTTCTTC	CASSQEGGRNNEQFF
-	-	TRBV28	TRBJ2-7	TGTGCCAGCAGCTCTTCGGACTTCTACGAGCAGTACTTC	CASSSSDFYEQYF
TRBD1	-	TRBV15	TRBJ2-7	TGTGCCACCAGCAGAGATGGGACAGGGGTGTTCGAGCAGTACTTC	CATSRDGTGVFEQYF
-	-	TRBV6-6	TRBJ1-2	TGTGCCAGCAGTTACGGTCAAACAGTAGCTAACTATGGCTACACCTTC	CASSYGQTVANYGYTF
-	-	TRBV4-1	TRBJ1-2	TGCGCCAGCAGCCCGGACAGTAATTCTAACTATGGCTACACCTTC	CASSPDSNSNYGYTF
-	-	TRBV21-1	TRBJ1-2	TGTGCCAGCATGTTGAGGCTGTTAGCTAACTATGGCTACACCTTC	CASMLRLLANYGYTF
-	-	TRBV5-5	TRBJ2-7	TGTGCCAGCACCCTGGACATCCTCTCCTACGAGCAGTACTTC	CASTLDILSYEQYF
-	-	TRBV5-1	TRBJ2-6	TGCGCCAGCAGCTTGGAGAGCTCTGGGGCCAACGTCCTGACTTTC	CASSLESSGANVLTF
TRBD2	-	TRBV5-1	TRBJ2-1	TGCGCCAGCAGCGTGGCCGGGACTAGCTCCGTTTATGAGCAGTTCTTC	CASSVAGTSSVYEQFF
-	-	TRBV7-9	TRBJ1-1	TGTGCCAGCAGCTTAGCGGTATTCGGGAACACTGAAGCTTTCTTT	CASSLAVFGNTEAFF
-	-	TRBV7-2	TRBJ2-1	TGTGCCAGCAGCTTAACTCTAGCAAACTCCTACAATGAGCAGTTCTTC	CASSLTLANSYNEQFF
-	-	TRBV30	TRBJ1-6	TGTGCCTGGAGTGTCACAGGGTACAATTCACCCCTCCACTTT	CAWSVTGYNSPLHF
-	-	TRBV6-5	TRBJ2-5	TGTGCCAGCAGTTCAGGGGTAGAGACCCAGTACTTC	CASSSGVETQYF
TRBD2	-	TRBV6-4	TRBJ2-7	TGTGCCAGCAGACCACTAGCGGGGGGGTCCGATGGTTTGTACGAGCAGTACTTC	CASRPLAGGSDGLYEQYF
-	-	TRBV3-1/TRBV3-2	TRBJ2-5	TGTGCCAGCAGACGGACTAACACCATGCCCGGGGAGACCCAGTACTTC	CASRRTNTMPGETQYF
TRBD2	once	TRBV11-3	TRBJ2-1	TGTGCCAGCAGCATGGGACTAGCGGGTTTCAATGAGCAGTTCTTC	CASSMGLAGFNEQFF
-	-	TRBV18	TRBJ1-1	TGTGCCAGCTCACCACTGGCCCGGGGGGTTGAGAACACTGAAGCTTTCTTT	CASSPLARGVENTEAFF
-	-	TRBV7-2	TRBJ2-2	TGTGCCAGCAGCCCCTCCAGACTTAACACCGGGGAGCTGTTTTTT	CASSPSRLNTGELFF
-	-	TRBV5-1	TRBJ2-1	TGCGCCAGCAAGGCAGGGGGGTTCTACAATGAGCAGTTCTTC	CASKAGGFYNEQFF
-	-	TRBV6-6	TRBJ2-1	TGTGCCAGCAGTTACCCTGCAGGGGACGATGAGCAGTTCTTC	CASSYPAGDDEQFF
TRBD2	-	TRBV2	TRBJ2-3	TGTGCCAGCAGCCTGACTAGCGGGGTAGCAGATACGCAGTATTTT	CASSLTSGVADTQYF
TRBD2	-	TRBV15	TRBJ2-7	TGTGCCACCAGCAGAGATCGGCTAGCGGCCTACGAGCAGTACTTC	CATSRDRLAAYEQYF
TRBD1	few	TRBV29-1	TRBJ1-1	TGCAGCGCTTCGACAGGGGGCAGGTACACTGAAGCTTTCTTT	CSASTGGRYTEAFF
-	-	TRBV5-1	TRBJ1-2	TGCGCCAGCAGCCCAACAGGGACCATCGACTATGGCTACACCTTC	CASSPTGTIDYGYTF
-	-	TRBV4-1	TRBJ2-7	TGCGCCAGCAGCGACGATCAGGGGAACTACGAGCAGTACTTC	CASSDDQGNYEQYF
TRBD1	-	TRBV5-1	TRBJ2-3	TGCGCCAGCAGCTTGCGAACCGGGACAGCTGGCACAGATACGCAGTATTTT	CASSLRTGTAGTDTQYF
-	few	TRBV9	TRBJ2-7	TGTGCCAGCAGCGTAGGGGCTGCAGGCGAGCAGTACTTC	CASSVGAAGEQYF
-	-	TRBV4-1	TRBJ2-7	TGCGCCAGCAGCCAAGGTTACTCCCAGGGGCCGTCCTACGAGCAGTACTTC	CASSQGYSQGPSYEQYF
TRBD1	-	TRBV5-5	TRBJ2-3	TGTGCCAGCGATACCCCGGGACAGAGCACAGATACGCAGTATTTT	CASDTPGQSTDTQYF